Many counts were recorded for the clone carrying this T cell receptor beta chain. The sample belongs to a study of T-cell reconstitution after alpha-beta-depleted transplantation in children. Unique molecular identifiers were used in preparing the TCRbeta library. TCRdb re-called the PCR reads with MiXCR, one entry per CDR3 protein. The data hold about 340,000 distinct CDR3 sequences, with roughly 13% observed a single time. The TCR was taken from a human donor who donated a stem cell graft to a child with Fanconi anemia. The source was PBMCs, collected from the stem cell graft.

DNA of the CDR3: TGCGCCAGCAGCTTGGTCCCGGGACAGATTAGTGAGCAGTTCTTC. This codes for CASSLVPGQISEQFF. V gene TRBV5-1 combines with J gene TRBJ2-1; TRBD1 aligns across 7 bases. Unmatched junction bases numbered 9, after V lost 0 bases and J lost 9 bases. The CDR3 sequence is 15 residues long. CDR1 and CDR2 (germline): SGHRS, YFSETQ.